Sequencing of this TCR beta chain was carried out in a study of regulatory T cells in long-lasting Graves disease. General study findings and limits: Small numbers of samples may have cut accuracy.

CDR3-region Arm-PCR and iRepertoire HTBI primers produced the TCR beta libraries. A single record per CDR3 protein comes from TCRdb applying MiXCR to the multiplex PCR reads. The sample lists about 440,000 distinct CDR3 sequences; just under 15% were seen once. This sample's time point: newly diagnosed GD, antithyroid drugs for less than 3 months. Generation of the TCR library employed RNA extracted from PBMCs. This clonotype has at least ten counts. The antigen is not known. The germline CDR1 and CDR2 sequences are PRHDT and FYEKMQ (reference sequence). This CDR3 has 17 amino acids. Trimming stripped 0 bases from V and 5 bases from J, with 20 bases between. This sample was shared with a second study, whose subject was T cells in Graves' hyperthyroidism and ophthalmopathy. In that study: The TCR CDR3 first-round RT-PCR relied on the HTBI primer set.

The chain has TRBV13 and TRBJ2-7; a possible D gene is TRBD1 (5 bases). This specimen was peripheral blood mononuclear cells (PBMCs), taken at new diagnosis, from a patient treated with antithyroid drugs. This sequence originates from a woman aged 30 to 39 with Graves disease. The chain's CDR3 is CASSLGLGLAQADEQYF. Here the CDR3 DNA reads TGTGCCAGCAGCTTAGGCCTGGGTTTGGCACAGGCAGACGAGCAGTACTTC. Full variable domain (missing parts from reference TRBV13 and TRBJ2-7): AAGVIQSPRHLIKEKRETATLKCYPIPRHDTVYWYQQGPGQDPQFLISFYEKMQSDKGSIPDRFSAQQFSDYHSELNMSSLELGDSALYFCASSLGLGLAQADEQYFGPGTRLTVT.